This T cell receptor (beta chain) is drawn from a study of blood T cell repertoires in COVID-19. Study-wide background: The study drew acute and convalescent COVID-19 samples from the United States, Italy and Spain. In each case, the material was cDNA or gDNA derived from T cells, B-cell-depleted T cells, or PBMCs.

TCRdb keeps only in-frame clones here, not all; method: immunoSEQ multiplex PCR. This sample yields around 380,000 clones, of which about 89% are seen a single time; 1.3% belongs to the top ten. Germline-derived CDR1 and CDR2 are LNHDA and SQIVND (reference sequence). The CDR3 sequence is 18 residues long. V lost 6 bases, J lost 1 base, and 15 bases stayed unmatched. V and J are TRBV19 and TRBJ1-3; 7 bases align to TRBD1. This TCR was recovered from a man in his thirties or forties who had recovered from COVID-19. Sequenced sample: PBMCs or T cells enriched from blood (not recorded which). In nucleotides, the CDR3 is TGTGCCAGTAGCCTAGGGTACGGGACAGTTTCGTCTGGAAACACCATATATTTT. It encodes CASSLGYGTVSSGNTIYF.